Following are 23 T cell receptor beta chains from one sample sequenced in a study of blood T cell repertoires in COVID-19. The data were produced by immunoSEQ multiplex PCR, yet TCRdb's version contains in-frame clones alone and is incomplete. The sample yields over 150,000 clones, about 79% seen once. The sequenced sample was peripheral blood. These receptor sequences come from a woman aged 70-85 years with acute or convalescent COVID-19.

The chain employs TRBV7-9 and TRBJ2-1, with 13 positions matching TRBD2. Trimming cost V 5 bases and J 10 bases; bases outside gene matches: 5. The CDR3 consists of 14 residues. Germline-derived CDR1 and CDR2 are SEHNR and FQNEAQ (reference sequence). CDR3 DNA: TGTGCCAGCAGCCTAGGACTAGCGGGAGAAGAGCAGTTCTTC. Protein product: CASSLGLAGEEQFF. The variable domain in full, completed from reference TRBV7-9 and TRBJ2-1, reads DTGVSQNPRHKITKRGQNVTFRCDPISEHNRLYWYRQTLGQGPEFLTYFQNEAQLEKSRLLSDRFSAERPKGSFSTLEIQRTEQGDSAMYLCASSLGLAGEEQFFGPGTRLTVL.

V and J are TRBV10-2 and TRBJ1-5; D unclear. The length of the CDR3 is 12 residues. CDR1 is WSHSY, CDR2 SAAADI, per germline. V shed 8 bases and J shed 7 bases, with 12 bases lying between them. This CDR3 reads CASGIGGQPQHF. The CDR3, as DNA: TGCGCCAGCGGAATCGGAGGGCAGCCCCAGCATTTT.

The CDR3 DNA sequence: TGTGCCTGGAGACGACAGTCCAGCTCCTACGAGCAGTACTTC. It codes for CAWRRQSSSYEQYF. The chain employs TRBV30 and TRBJ2-7; a weak D match, TRBD1 (5 bases). This CDR3 has 14 residues. Trimming took off 3 bases at V and 0 bases at J, with 12 bases between the two ends. The germline V gene has CDR1 GTSNPN and CDR2 SVGIG (reference sequence).

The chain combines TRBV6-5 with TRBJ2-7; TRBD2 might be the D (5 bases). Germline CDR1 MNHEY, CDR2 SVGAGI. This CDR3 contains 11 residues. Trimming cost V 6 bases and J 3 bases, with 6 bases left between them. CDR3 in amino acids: CASRGLYEQYF. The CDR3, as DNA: TGTGCCAGCAGAGGACTCTACGAGCAGTACTTC.

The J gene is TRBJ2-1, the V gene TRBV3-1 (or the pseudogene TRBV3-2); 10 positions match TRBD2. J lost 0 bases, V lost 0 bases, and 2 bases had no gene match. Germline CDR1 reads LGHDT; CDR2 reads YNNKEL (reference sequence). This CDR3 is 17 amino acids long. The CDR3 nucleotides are TGTGCCAGCAGCCAAGATTCTAGCGGGAGCTCCTACAATGAGCAGTTCTTC. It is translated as CASSQDSSGSSYNEQFF.

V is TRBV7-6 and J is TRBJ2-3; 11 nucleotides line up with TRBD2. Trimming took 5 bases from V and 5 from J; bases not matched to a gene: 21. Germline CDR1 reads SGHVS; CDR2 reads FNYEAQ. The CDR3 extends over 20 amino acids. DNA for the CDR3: TGTGCCAGCAGCCACACCGGGACATTAACTAGCGGGAGTCCGGTAGATACGCAGTATTTT. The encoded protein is CASSHTGTLTSGSPVDTQYF.

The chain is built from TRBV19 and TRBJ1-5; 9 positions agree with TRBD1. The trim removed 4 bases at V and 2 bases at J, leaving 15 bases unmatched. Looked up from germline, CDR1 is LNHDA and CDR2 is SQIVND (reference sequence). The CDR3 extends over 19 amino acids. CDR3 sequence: CASSKGTGMRGIRNQPQHF. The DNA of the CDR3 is TGTGCCAGTAGTAAGGGGACAGGGATGAGGGGGATTCGCAATCAGCCCCAGCATTTT.

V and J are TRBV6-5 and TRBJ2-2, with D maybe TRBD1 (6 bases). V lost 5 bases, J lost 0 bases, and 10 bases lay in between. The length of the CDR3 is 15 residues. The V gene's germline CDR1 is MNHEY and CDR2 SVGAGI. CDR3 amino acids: CASSIRQANTGELFF. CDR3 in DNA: TGTGCCAGCAGTATCCGACAGGCGAACACCGGGGAGCTGTTTTTT.

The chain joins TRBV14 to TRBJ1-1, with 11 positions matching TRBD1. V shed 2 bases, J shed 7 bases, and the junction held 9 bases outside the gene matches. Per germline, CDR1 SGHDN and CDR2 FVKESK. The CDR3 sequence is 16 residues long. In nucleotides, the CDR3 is TGTGCCAGCAGCCAACTGGACAGGGGGCGTTTCGGTGAAGCTTTCTTT. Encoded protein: CASSQLDRGRFGEAFF.

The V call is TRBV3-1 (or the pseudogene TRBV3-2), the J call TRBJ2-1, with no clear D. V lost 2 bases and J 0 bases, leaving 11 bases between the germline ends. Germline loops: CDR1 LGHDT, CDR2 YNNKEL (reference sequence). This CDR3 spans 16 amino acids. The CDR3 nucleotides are TGTGCCAGCAGCCAATCTATACGTAGCTCCTACAATGAGCAGTTCTTC. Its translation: CASSQSIRSSYNEQFF.

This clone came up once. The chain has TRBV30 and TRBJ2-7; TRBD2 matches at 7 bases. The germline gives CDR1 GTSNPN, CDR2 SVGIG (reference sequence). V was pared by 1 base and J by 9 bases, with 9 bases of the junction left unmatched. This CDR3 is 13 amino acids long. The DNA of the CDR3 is TGTGCCTGGAGTGAGGAGTCAGGGAGGGTGCAGTACTTC. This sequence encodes CAWSEESGRVQYF.

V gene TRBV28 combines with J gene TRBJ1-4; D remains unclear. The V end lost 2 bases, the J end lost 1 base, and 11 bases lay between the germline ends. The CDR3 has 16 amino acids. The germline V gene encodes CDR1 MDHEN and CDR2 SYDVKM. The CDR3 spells CASSLAGPRTNEKLFF. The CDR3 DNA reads TGTGCCAGCAGTTTAGCAGGTCCCCGAACTAATGAAAAACTGTTTTTT.

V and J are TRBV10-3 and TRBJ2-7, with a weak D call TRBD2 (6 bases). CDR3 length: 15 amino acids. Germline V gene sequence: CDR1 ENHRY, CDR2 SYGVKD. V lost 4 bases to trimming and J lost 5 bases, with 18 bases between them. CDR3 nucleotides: TGTGCCATCAGTGGGGCGGGGCAGGGTAAAGACGAGCAGTACTTC. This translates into CAISGAGQGKDEQYF.

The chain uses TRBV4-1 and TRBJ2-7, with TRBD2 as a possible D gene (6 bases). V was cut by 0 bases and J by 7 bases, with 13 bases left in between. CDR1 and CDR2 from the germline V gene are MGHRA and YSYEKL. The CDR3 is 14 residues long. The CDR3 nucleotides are TGCGCCAGCAGCCAAGAGTTTAGGGCGGGGGAGCAGTACTTC. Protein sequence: CASSQEFRAGEQYF.

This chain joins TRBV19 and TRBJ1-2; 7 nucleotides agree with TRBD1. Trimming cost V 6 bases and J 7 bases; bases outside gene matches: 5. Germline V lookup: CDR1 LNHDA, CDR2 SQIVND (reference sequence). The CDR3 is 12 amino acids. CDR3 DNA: TGTGCCAGTAGCATCGGGACAGCTGGCTACACCTTC. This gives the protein CASSIGTAGYTF.

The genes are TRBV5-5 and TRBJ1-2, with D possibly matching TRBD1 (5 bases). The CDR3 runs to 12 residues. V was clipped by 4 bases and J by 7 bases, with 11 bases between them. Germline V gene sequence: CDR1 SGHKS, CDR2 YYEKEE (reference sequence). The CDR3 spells CASSPWGVGYTF. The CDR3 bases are TGTGCCAGCAGCCCCTGGGGGGTTGGCTACACCTTC.

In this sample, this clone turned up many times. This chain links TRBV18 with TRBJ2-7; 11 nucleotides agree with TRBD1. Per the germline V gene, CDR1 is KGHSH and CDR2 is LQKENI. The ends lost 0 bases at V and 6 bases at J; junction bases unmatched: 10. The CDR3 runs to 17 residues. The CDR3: CASSPPGQGVDTGEQYF. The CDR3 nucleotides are TGTGCCAGCTCACCACCGGGACAGGGGGTCGACACGGGCGAGCAGTACTTC.

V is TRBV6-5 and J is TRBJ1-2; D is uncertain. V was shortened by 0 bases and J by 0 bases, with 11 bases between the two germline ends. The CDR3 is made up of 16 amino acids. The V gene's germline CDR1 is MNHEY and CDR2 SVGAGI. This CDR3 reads CASSYSKTVTNYGYTF. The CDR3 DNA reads TGTGCCAGCAGTTACTCGAAAACAGTGACTAACTATGGCTACACCTTC.

CDR3 sequence reads: CASSLSSGSNQPQHF. CDR3 DNA: TGTGCCAGCAGTTTATCTTCCGGGAGCAATCAGCCCCAGCATTTT. The gene calls are TRBV6-5 and TRBJ1-5, with unresolved D. The CDR3 sequence is 15 residues long. Trimming removed 4 bases at V and 1 base at J, with 11 bases between. Germline V gene sequence: CDR1 MNHEY, CDR2 SVGAGI.

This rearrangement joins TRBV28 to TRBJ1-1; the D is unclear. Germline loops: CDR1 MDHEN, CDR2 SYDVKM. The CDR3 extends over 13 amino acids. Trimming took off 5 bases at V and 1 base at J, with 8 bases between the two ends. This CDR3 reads CASSRPGNTEAFF. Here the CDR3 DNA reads TGTGCCAGCAGTAGGCCGGGGAACACTGAAGCTTTCTTT.

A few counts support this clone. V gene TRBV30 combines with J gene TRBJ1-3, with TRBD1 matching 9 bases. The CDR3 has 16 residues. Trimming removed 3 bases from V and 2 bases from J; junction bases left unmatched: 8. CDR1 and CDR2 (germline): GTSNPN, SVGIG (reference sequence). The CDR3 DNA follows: TGTGCCTGGAGACTGGGACAGGGCGTCCCTGGAAACACCATATATTTT. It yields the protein CAWRLGQGVPGNTIYF.

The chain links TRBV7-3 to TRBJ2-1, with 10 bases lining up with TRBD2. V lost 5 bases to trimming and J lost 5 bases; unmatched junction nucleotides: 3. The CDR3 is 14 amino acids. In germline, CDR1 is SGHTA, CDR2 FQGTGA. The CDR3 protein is CASSRTSGNNEQFF. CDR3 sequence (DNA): TGTGCCAGCAGCCGGACTAGCGGAAACAATGAGCAGTTCTTC.

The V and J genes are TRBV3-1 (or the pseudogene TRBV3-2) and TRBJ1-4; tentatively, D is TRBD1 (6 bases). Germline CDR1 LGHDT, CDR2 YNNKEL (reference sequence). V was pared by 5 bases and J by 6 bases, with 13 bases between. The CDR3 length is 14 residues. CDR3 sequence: CASSYRVRDEKLFF. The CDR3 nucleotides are TGTGCCAGCAGCTACAGGGTCCGGGATGAAAAACTGTTTTTT.